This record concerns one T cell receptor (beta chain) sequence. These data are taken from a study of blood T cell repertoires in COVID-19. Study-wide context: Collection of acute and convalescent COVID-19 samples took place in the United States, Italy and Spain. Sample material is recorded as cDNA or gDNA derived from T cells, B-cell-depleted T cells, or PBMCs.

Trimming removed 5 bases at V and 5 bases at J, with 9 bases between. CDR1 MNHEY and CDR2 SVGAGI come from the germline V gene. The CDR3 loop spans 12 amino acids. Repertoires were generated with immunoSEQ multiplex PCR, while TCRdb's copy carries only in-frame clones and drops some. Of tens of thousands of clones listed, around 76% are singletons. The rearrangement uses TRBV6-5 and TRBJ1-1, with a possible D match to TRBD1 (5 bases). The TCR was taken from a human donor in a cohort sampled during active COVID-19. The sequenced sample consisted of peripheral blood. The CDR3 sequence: CASSPSGTEAFF. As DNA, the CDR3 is TGTGCCAGCAGTCCCTCAGGGACTGAAGCTTTCTTT.